The text below deals with one T cell receptor (beta chain). Its antigen remains unidentified. The data originate from a study of T cell responses to AZD1222 COVID-19 vaccine. Study-wide results and limits: AZD1222 recipients seropositive at baseline numbered only six or seven. None of the repertoires were sampled until the peak T cell response had passed. The donor group comprised mostly white British people and more females; the analysis possibly underestimated clonal diversity. Nearly half of the spike-specific TCRs reportedly recognize variant regions that carry no mutations.

J was trimmed by 8 bases and V by 4 bases; bases with no gene match: 5. The CDR3 is 14 amino acids. Per germline, CDR1 LGHDT and CDR2 YNNKEL (reference sequence). Repertoires were generated with immunoSEQ multiplex PCR, while TCRdb's copy carries only in-frame clones and drops some. This table holds roughly 120,000 clones, 85% to 95% found once. The chain couples TRBV3-1 (or the pseudogene TRBV3-2) to TRBJ1-4; TRBD1 aligns across 9 bases. Sequenced material: peripheral blood, taken on day 0 of AZD1222 vaccination. The origin of this receptor is an adult in good health. Here the CDR3 DNA reads TGTGCCAGCAGCCTGAAGACAGGGGGAGAAAAACTGTTTTTT. This codes for CASSLKTGGEKLFF.